This entry describes one T cell receptor beta chain. The sample comes from a study of Graves' ophthalmopathy and Graves' hyperthyroidism. A volume of 9.5 to 10 ml of fresh peripheral blood supplied the PBMCs. Amplification from RNA transcripts yielded the TCR beta CDR3 regions. HTBI primers were used in a first-round RT-PCR, which preceded a second-round multiplex PCR. TCRdb re-called the multiplex PCR reads with MiXCR, one entry per CDR3 protein. The sample yields around 660,000 distinct CDR3 sequences, just over 40% seen once. The sequence derives from an adult man with Graves' ophthalmopathy. The sample was peripheral blood.

The CDR3 bases are TGTGCCAGCAGCTTGTGGCTAGCGGGAGCGAACACCGGGGAGCTGTTTTTT. Its protein product is CASSLWLAGANTGELFF. The V and J genes are TRBV11-2 and TRBJ2-2; 10 bases map to TRBD2. This CDR3 comprises 17 residues. After removal of 3 bases from V and 0 bases from J, the junction contained 4 bases not matched to a gene. CDR1 and CDR2 from the germline V gene are SGHAT and FQNNGV.